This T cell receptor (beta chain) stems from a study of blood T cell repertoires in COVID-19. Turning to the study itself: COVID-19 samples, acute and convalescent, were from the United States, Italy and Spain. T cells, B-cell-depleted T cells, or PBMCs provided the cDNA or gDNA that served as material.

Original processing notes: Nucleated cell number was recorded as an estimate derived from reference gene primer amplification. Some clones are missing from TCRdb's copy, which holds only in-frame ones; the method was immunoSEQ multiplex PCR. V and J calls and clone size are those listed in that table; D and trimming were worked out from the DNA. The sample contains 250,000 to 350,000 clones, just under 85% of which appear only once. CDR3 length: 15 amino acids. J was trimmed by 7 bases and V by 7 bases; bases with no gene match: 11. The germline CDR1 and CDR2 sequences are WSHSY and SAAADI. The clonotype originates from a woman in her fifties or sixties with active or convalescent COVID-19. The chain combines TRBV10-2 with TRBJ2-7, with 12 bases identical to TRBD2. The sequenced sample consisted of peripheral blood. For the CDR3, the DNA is TGCGCCAGCAAGGGTCGCAGACTAGCGGGAGATGAGCAGTACTTC. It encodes CASKGRRLAGDEQYF.